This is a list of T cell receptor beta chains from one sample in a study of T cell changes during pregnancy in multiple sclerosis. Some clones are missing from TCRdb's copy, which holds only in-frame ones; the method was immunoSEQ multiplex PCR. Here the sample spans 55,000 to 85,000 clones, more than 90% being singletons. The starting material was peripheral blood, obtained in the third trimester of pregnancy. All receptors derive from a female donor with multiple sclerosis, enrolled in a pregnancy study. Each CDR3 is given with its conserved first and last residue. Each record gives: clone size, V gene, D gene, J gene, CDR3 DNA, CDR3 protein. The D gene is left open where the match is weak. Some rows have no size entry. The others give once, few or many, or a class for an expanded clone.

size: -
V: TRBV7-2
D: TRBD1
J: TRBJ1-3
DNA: TGTGCCAGCAGCTTAGGAGTTTACAGGGGGCCTGGAAACACCATATATTTT
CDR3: CASSLGVYRGPGNTIYF

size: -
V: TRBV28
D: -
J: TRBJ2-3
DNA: TGTGCCAGCAGCCCCCAGGGCACAGATACGCAGTATTTT
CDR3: CASSPQGTDTQYF

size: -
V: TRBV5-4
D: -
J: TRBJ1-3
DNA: TGTGCCAGCAGCTTAATCGGACAGCCAAACACCATATATTTT
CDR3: CASSLIGQPNTIYF

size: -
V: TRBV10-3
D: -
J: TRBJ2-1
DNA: TGTGCCATCAGGGACACCTCCTACAATGAGCAGTTCTTC
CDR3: CAIRDTSYNEQFF

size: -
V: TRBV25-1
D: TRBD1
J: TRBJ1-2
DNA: TGTGCCAGCCGTCAGGGGGGTGGCTACACCTTC
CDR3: CASRQGGGYTF

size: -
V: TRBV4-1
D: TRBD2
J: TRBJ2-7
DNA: TGCGCCAGCAGCCAAGCCTCTAGCGGCACCTACGAGCAGTACTTC
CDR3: CASSQASSGTYEQYF

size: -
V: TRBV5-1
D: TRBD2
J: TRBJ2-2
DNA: TGCGCCAGCAGTCGCGGGACTAGCGGGAGAGGTTCCGGGGAGCTGTTTTTT
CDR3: CASSRGTSGRGSGELFF

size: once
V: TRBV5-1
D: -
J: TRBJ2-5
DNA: TGCGCCAGCAGTGAGTACCAAGAGACCCAGTACTTC
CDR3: CASSEYQETQYF

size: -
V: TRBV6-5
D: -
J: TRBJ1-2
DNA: TGTGCCAGCAGTTCGGTTAACTATGGCTACACCTTC
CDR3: CASSSVNYGYTF

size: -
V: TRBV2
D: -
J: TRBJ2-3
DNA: TGTGCCAGCAGTGAAAGACGACATCCAGATACGCAGTATTTT
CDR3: CASSERRHPDTQYF

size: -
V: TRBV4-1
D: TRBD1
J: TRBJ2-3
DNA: TGCGCCAGCAGCCCAGGACAGGGAGAAGGTTATACGCAGTATTTT
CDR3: CASSPGQGEGYTQYF

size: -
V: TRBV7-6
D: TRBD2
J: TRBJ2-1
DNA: TGTGCCAGCAGGACCGGGACTAGCGGTTACAATGAGCAGTTCTTC
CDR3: CASRTGTSGYNEQFF

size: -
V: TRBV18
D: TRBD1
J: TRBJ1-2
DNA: TGTGCCAGCTCACCACTGGGACAGGGATCCGTGGCTGATGGCTACACCTTC
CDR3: CASSPLGQGSVADGYTF

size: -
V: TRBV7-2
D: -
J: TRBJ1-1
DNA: TGTGCCAGCAGCTTAATGGCTCTTTCGGGGACTGAAGCTTTCTTT
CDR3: CASSLMALSGTEAFF

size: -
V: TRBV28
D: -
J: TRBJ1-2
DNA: TGTGCCAGCCGGGAGGGTAAGGGTGGCTACACCTTC
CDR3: CASREGKGGYTF

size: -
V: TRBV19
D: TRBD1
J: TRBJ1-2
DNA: TGTGCCAGTAGTGTTCAGGGGGCTGTCTATGGCTACACCTTC
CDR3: CASSVQGAVYGYTF

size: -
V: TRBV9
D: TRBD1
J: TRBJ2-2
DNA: TGTGCCAGCAGCTCTGGGACAGCGAACACCGGGGAGCTGTTTTTT
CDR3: CASSSGTANTGELFF

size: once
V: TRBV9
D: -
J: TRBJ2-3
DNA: TGTGCCAGCAGTGCCGACGGGATAGATACGCAGTATTTT
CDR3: CASSADGIDTQYF

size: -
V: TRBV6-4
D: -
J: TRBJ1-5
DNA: TGTGCCAGCAGTGACTCTGGGCGGGGGGCTTTACGGAATCAGCCCCAGCATTTT
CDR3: CASSDSGRGALRNQPQHF

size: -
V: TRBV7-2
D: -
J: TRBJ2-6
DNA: TGTGCCAGCAGCTTGAGGAGTTCTGGGGCCAACGTCCTGACTTTC
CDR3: CASSLRSSGANVLTF

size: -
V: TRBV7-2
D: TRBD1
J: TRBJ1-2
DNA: TGTGCCAGCAGCCCGGGACAGCGCTATGGCTACACCTTC
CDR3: CASSPGQRYGYTF

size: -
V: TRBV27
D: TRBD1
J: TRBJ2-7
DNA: TGTGCCAGCAGCCGAGGGACAGGGGGCTCCTACGAGCAGTACTTC
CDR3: CASSRGTGGSYEQYF

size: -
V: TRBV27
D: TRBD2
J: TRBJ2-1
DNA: TGTGCCAGCAGGACCCTAGCGGGGCTCCCGGGCAGCTCCTACAATGAGCAGTTCTTC
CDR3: CASRTLAGLPGSSYNEQFF

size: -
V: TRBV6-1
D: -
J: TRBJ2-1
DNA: TGTGCCAGCAGTGAAGGGTCGCGGCAGCCAAATGAGCAGTTCTTC
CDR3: CASSEGSRQPNEQFF

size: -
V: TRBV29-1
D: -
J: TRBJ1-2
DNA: TGCAGCGTTGACACAGGCCTCTATGGCTACACCTTC
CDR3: CSVDTGLYGYTF

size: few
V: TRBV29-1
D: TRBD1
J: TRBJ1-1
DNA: TGCAGCGTTGGTCGAAACAGGGGTGACACTGAAGCTTTCTTT
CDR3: CSVGRNRGDTEAFF

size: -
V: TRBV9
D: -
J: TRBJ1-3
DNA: TGTGCCAGCAGCGTAGGGACTCTCTCTGGAAACACCATATATTTT
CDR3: CASSVGTLSGNTIYF

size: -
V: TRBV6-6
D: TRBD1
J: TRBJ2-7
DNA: TGTGCCAGCAGCGGCCGGGACAGGGGGAACGAGCAGTACTTC
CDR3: CASSGRDRGNEQYF

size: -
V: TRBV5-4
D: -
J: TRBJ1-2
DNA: TGTGCCAGCAGCTCCGGGAGTAGCTATGGCTACACCTTC
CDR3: CASSSGSSYGYTF

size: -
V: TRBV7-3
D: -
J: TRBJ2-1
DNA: TGTGCCAGCAGCTTAGTGGTGTCGGAGTACAATGAGCAGTTCTTC
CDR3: CASSLVVSEYNEQFF

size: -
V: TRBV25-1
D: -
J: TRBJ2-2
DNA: TGTGCCAGCAGTCCGTATACGAACACCGGGGAGCTGTTTTTT
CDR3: CASSPYTNTGELFF

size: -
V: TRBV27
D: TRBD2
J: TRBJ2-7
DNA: TGTGCCAGCAGTTTAGGGGCGGGAGGGGAGGAGCAGTACTTC
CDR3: CASSLGAGGEEQYF

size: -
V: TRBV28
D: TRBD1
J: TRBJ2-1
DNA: TGTGCCAGCAACTCCATTCCCGGACAGGTGTACAATGAGCAGTTCTTC
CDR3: CASNSIPGQVYNEQFF

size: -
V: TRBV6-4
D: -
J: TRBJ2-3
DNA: TGTGCCAGCTCGAGAGTTGAATTGGATACGCAGTATTTT
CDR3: CASSRVELDTQYF

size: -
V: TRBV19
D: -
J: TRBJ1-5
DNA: TGTGCCAGTAGACTCAGGACAGAACTTAGCAATCAGCCCCAGCATTTT
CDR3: CASRLRTELSNQPQHF

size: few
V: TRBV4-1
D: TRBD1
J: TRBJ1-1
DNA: TGCGCCAGCAGCCCCGGACAGGGCCCTGAAGCTTTCTTT
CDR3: CASSPGQGPEAFF

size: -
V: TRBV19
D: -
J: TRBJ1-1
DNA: TGTGCCAGTAGTCTCGACACTGAAGCTTTCTTT
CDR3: CASSLDTEAFF

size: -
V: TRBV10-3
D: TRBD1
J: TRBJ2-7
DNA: TGTGCCATCAGTAAAACTACCGGGACAGGGGCCTACGAGCAGTACTTC
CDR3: CAISKTTGTGAYEQYF

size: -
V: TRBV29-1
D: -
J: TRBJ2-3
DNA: TGCAGCGTTGGAAGGGGGTCCACCACAGATACGCAGTATTTT
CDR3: CSVGRGSTTDTQYF

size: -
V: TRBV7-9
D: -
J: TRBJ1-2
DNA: TGTGCCAGCAGCCCCGGCGAGGGTACATATGGCTACACCTTC
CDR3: CASSPGEGTYGYTF

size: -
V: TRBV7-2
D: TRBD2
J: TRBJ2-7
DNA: TGTGCCAGCAGCTCTAGCGGGATCACCTATTACGAGCAGTACTTC
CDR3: CASSSSGITYYEQYF

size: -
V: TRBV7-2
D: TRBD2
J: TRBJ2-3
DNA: TGTGCCAGCAGCCGCCCGACTAGCGGGGTTAGCACAGATACGCAGTATTTT
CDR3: CASSRPTSGVSTDTQYF

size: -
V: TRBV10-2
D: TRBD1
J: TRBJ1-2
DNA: TGCGCCAGCAGTGACCTCAGGGGGAGGAAGGACTATGGCTACACCTTC
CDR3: CASSDLRGRKDYGYTF

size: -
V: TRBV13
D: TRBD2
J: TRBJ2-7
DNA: TGTGCCAGCAGCTCGAGGACGGGAGGATCCTACGAGCAGTACTTC
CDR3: CASSSRTGGSYEQYF

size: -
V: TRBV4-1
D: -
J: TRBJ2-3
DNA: TGCGCCAGCAGCCAAGATAGAGTCTTGGATACGCAGTATTTT
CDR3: CASSQDRVLDTQYF

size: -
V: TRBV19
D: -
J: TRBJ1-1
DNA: TGTGCCAGTAGATTACAGGGAGAAGGCACTGAAGCTTTCTTT
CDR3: CASRLQGEGTEAFF

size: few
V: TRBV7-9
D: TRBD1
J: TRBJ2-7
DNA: TGTGCCAGCAGCATCGACAGGGCGTCCTACGAGCAGTACTTC
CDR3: CASSIDRASYEQYF